This TCR beta chain was identified in a study of blood T cell repertoires in COVID-19. The wider study: Sample material is recorded as cDNA or gDNA derived from T cells, B-cell-depleted T cells, or PBMCs.

Study processing details: Reference gene primer amplification yielded estimated nucleated cell counts. Repertoires were generated with immunoSEQ multiplex PCR, while TCRdb's copy carries only in-frame clones and drops some. The V and J calls and clone size come from that table; D and trimming were worked out from the DNA. This table holds more than 55,000 clones, over 75% found once. The trim removed 6 bases at V and 0 bases at J, leaving 5 bases unmatched. The CDR3 covers 15 residues. Germline assignment: CDR1 ENHRY and CDR2 SYGVKD. What was sequenced was peripheral blood. The chain couples TRBV10-3 to TRBJ2-7; TRBD2 aligns across 10 bases. This clonotype originated in a woman aged 60-75 years with COVID-19, enrolled during active disease. The CDR3 protein is CAISPGTSASYEQYF. In DNA form, the CDR3 reads TGTGCCATCAGCCCCGGGACTAGCGCCTCCTACGAGCAGTACTTC.